A selection of T cell receptor beta chains follows, all from one sample in a study of blood T cell repertoires in COVID-19. Only in-frame clones appear in the TCRdb table, and some are missing; sequencing was by immunoSEQ multiplex PCR. The sample lists 110,000 or so clones, around 85% occurring once. Sequences were obtained from peripheral blood. The source is a human donor in a cohort sampled during active COVID-19. Both conserved end residues are part of each CDR3. A D gene is named only where the DNA matches it firmly. Expanded clones are given a class, and other clones once, few, many or no size at all.

>TRBD1|NA|TRBJ2-1|TRBV11-3
TGTGCCAGCAAGGGACAGAACTACAATGAGCAGTTCTTC
CASKGQNYNEQFF
>NA|NA|TRBJ1-4|TRBV19
TGTGCCAGTAGTATACTCCGGGGTGGAACTAATGAAAAACTGTTTTTT
CASSILRGGTNEKLFF
>NA|NA|TRBJ1-2|TRBV29-1
TGCAGCGTCGACCGGGGAGATGGCTACACCTTC
CSVDRGDGYTF
>NA|NA|TRBJ1-3|TRBV19
TGTGCCAGTAGTATAGGAGGAACTGGAAACACCATATATTTT
CASSIGGTGNTIYF
>TRBD1|NA|TRBJ1-3|TRBV6-5
TGTGCCAGCGCCTGGACAGGCTCGAATGGAAACACCATATATTTT
CASAWTGSNGNTIYF
>NA|NA|TRBJ2-1|TRBV19
TGTGCCAGTAGTACCCTCGGGGGGCCCTACAATGAGCAGTTCTTC
CASSTLGGPYNEQFF
>NA|NA|TRBJ1-2|TRBV3-1/TRBV3-2
TGTGCCAGCAGCCAAGGGGGCCGCCTCAACTATGGCTACACCTTC
CASSQGGRLNYGYTF
>NA|NA|TRBJ2-1|TRBV6-1
TGTGCCAGCAGTGAACGGACAGCCCCCTACAATGAGCAGTTCTTC
CASSERTAPYNEQFF
>TRBD1|NA|TRBJ2-3|TRBV6-2/TRBV6-3
TGTGCCAGCAGTGCCACGGGACAGGGGGGGAATACGCAGTATTTT
CASSATGQGGNTQYF
>NA|NA|TRBJ2-7|TRBV6-5
TGTGCCAGCAGAATGAGCTCCTACGAGCAGTACTTC
CASRMSSYEQYF
>NA|NA|TRBJ1-6|TRBV15
TGTGCCACCAGCAGAATCCGGGAGCCTGGAGGTACACCCCTCCACTTT
CATSRIREPGGTPLHF
>NA|NA|TRBJ2-1|TRBV12-3/TRBV12-4
TGTGCCAGCAGTTTGATAACTATCAATGAGCAGTTCTTC
CASSLITINEQFF
>TRBD2|NA|TRBJ2-3|TRBV3-1/TRBV3-2
TGTGCCAGCAGCCAAGATAAAGCGGGGGGCAGCACAGATACGCAGTATTTT
CASSQDKAGGSTDTQYF
>TRBD1|NA|TRBJ1-1|TRBV2
TGTGCCAGCAGTGATGAGACAGGGTACACTGAAGCTTTCTTT
CASSDETGYTEAFF
>TRBD1|NA|TRBJ2-3|TRBV9
TGTGCCAGCAGCGTGGGACAGGGTACAGATACGCAGTATTTT
CASSVGQGTDTQYF
>TRBD1|NA|TRBJ2-3|TRBV7-6
TGTGCCAGCAGCTTTTTTGACAGGGGGCGCACAGATACGCAGTATTTT
CASSFFDRGRTDTQYF
>NA|few|TRBJ2-3|TRBV5-1
TGCGCCAGCAGCACCCGGGACTCTCGCACAGATACGCAGTATTTT
CASSTRDSRTDTQYF
>TRBD1|NA|TRBJ2-1|TRBV5-6
TGTGCCAGCAGCTTGGGACAGGGGGGGTACAATGAGCAGTTCTTC
CASSLGQGGYNEQFF
>TRBD2|NA|TRBJ2-3|TRBV5-1
TGCGCCAGCAGCGCCGGACTAGCGGGGAGCACAGATACGCAGTATTTT
CASSAGLAGSTDTQYF
>TRBD1|few|TRBJ2-2|TRBV19
TGTGCCAGTAGTACCCGGGACAGGATCCCGCGATCCGGGGAGCTGTTTTTT
CASSTRDRIPRSGELFF
>TRBD1|NA|TRBJ2-2|TRBV9
TGTGCCAGCAGCGGACCTAGGACAGGGGGCTTAGCCGGGGAGCTGTTTTTT
CASSGPRTGGLAGELFF
>TRBD1|once|TRBJ2-3|TRBV3-1/TRBV3-2
TGTGCCAGCAGCTCGGGACAGGGCTTCACAGATACGCAGTATTTT
CASSSGQGFTDTQYF
>TRBD1|NA|TRBJ1-1|TRBV29-1
TGCAGCGTTGGGGACAGGGCCCTGAACACTGAAGCTTTCTTT
CSVGDRALNTEAFF
>TRBD2|NA|TRBJ2-3|TRBV28
TGTGCCAGCAGTTCCGCGGGGGGCTCAGATACGCAGTATTTT
CASSSAGGSDTQYF
>NA|NA|TRBJ2-7|TRBV7-8
TGTGCCAGCAGCTTAGGGCGGACAGCCTACGAGCAGTACTTC
CASSLGRTAYEQYF
>NA|NA|TRBJ2-7|TRBV2
TGTGCCAGCAGTTCCGGGACACGGGTCTACGAGCAGTACTTC
CASSSGTRVYEQYF
>NA|NA|TRBJ2-1|TRBV5-5
TGTGCCAGCAGCTTGACTCTCAATGAGCAGTTCTTC
CASSLTLNEQFF
>TRBD2|NA|TRBJ2-1|TRBV7-2
TGTGCCAGCAGCGAGACTAGCGGGGCCTACAATGAGCAGTTCTTC
CASSETSGAYNEQFF
>TRBD1|NA|TRBJ1-3|TRBV11-2
TGTGCCAGCAGCTTAGATGAGACAGGGGTTGGAAACACCATATATTTT
CASSLDETGVGNTIYF
>NA|NA|TRBJ1-1|TRBV6-1
TGTGCCAGCAGTGACAGGGGCCGAGGTACTGAAGCTTTCTTT
CASSDRGRGTEAFF
>NA|NA|TRBJ2-3|TRBV6-4
TGTGCCAGCAGTGACTCCAGGGGCGGAGGGCAGTATTTT
CASSDSRGGGQYF
>NA|NA|TRBJ2-3|TRBV28
TGTGCCAGCAGAGAAGCGGTCCCTAGAGATACGCAGTATTTT
CASREAVPRDTQYF
>TRBD1|NA|TRBJ1-1|TRBV11-1
TGTGCCAGCAGCCCCCTGGACAGGCTCAACACTGAAGCTTTCTTT
CASSPLDRLNTEAFF
>TRBD1|NA|TRBJ1-2|TRBV29-1
TGCAGCGTTGAAGATTCCGGACAGGGATATGGCTACACCTTC
CSVEDSGQGYGYTF
>NA|NA|TRBJ1-6|TRBV6-5
TGTGCCAGCGGGTTGACACAAATGGATTCACCCCTCCACTTT
CASGLTQMDSPLHF
>TRBD1|NA|TRBJ2-3|TRBV6-4
TGTGCCAGCAGTCCCTTTACCGGGACAGGTTATGATACGCAGTATTTT
CASSPFTGTGYDTQYF
>TRBD1|few|TRBJ2-2|TRBV6-5
TGTGCCAGCAGCTTGGGGACAGGGAACGGCGGGGAGCTGTTTTTT
CASSLGTGNGGELFF
>NA|NA|TRBJ1-5|TRBV20-1
TGCAGTGCTAGTCCGACACTTATAAGCAATCAGCCCCAGCATTTT
CSASPTLISNQPQHF
>NA|many|TRBJ2-2|TRBV7-6
TGTGCCAGCAGCTTAGGCACCCCAGCGGGGAACACCGGGGAGCTGTTTTTT
CASSLGTPAGNTGELFF
>TRBD1|NA|TRBJ1-4|TRBV25-1
TGTGCCAGCAGTTCTCAGGGACAGGGTTATGAAAAACTGTTTTTT
CASSSQGQGYEKLFF
>TRBD1|once|TRBJ2-7|TRBV7-8
TGTGCCAGCAGCTTAGGCGGGACAGGGGTCTCCTACGAGCAGTACTTC
CASSLGGTGVSYEQYF
>TRBD1|NA|TRBJ2-4|TRBV6-2/TRBV6-3
TGTGCCAGCAGTCAGTGGACAGGGGCCCCCGGGAACATTCAGTACTTC
CASSQWTGAPGNIQYF
>TRBD1|NA|TRBJ1-5|TRBV6-1
TGTGCCAGCAGTGAAGCGACAGGGGGCGGTCAGCCCCAGCATTTT
CASSEATGGGQPQHF